These 10 T cell receptor beta chains were sequenced from one sample in a study of blood T cells in healthy people across ages. Primed by a sample-barcoded 5' primer and a J-beta primer mix, a second PCR proceeded for 7 to 11 cycles. TCRdb re-called the 5' RACE reads with MiXCR, one entry per CDR3 protein. The sample lists about 1,600,000 distinct CDR3 sequences, roughly 40% occurring once. The sequencing sample was made of blood. These receptors all come from a young woman in good health.

The rearrangement links TRBV5-6 to TRBJ2-5; TRBD1 might be the D (6 bases). Between the trimmed V and J ends, which lost 4 bases and 4 bases, there was a span of 20 bases. Germline CDR1 reads SGHDT; CDR2 reads YYEEEE. The CDR3 extends over 16 amino acids. This chain's CDR3 is CASSQTLGAFRETQYF. DNA of the CDR3: TGTGCCAGCAGCCAAACCCTGGGGGCGTTCCGAGAGACCCAGTACTTC.

This clonotype was recorded once. This sequence joins TRBV10-3 and TRBJ2-3, with D maybe TRBD1 (5 bases). V was shortened by 6 bases and J by 0 bases, with 7 bases between the two germline ends. This CDR3 is 13 amino acids long. Germline V CDR1 and CDR2: ENHRY, SYGVKD. The CDR3 here is CAIRGQSTDTQYF. DNA of the CDR3: TGTGCCATCAGGGGGCAGAGCACAGATACGCAGTATTTT.

The chain recombines TRBV5-5 with TRBJ2-7; D uncertain. The V end was cut by 0 bases, the J end by 3 bases, with 10 bases between. CDR3 length: 14 residues. Germline V gene lookup returns CDR1 SGHKS and CDR2 YYEKEE (reference sequence). Here the CDR3 DNA reads TGTGCCAGCAGCTTGGAAGTAGGCCTCTACGAGCAGTACTTC. Encoded protein: CASSLEVGLYEQYF.

This clonotype was counted only a few times. V and J are TRBV7-9 and TRBJ2-7, with 10 nucleotides matching TRBD2. Germline V CDR1 and CDR2: SEHNR, FQNEAQ (reference sequence). V lost 5 bases and J lost 3; bases outside the gene matches: 10. This CDR3 is 16 amino acids long. The CDR3, as DNA: TGTGCCAGCAGCCCTGGTACTAGCGGGGCGCTCTACGAGCAGTACTTC. Its protein is CASSPGTSGALYEQYF.

J is TRBJ2-3 and V is TRBV10-3; tentative D call: TRBD1 (8 bases). V was pared by 3 bases and J by 4 bases, with 26 bases between. The V gene's germline CDR1 is ENHRY and CDR2 SYGVKD. The CDR3 has 19 amino acids. The CDR3 region is CAISDISQGARELSDTQYF. Written as DNA, the CDR3 is TGTGCCATCAGTGATATCTCTCAGGGGGCGCGGGAGTTGTCAGATACGCAGTATTTT.

This clonotype appeared many times. V gene TRBV29-1 combines with J gene TRBJ2-7; either TRBD1 or TRBD2 may fit D (5 bases each). Trimming stripped 7 bases from V and 3 bases from J, with 10 bases between. Germline CDR1 and CDR2: SQVTM and ANQGSEA. This CDR3 has 11 residues. DNA for the CDR3: TGCAGCGGAGGGGAAAACTACGAGCAGTACTTC. Protein: CSGGENYEQYF.

The chain uses TRBV10-3 and TRBJ2-4, with TRBD1 matching 8 bases. The germline CDR1 and CDR2 sequences are ENHRY and SYGVKD. The trim removed 6 bases at V and 13 bases at J, leaving 14 bases unmatched. CDR3 size: 14 residues. CDR3 sequence reads: CAISPGTGSIEQYF. In DNA form, the CDR3 reads TGTGCCATCAGCCCCGGGACAGGATCTATTGAGCAGTACTTC.

This chain uses TRBV20-1 with TRBJ2-1; D perhaps matches TRBD2 (6 bases). The V gene lost 5 bases and the J gene lost 8 bases, with 16 bases spanning the gap. The CDR3 contains 13 residues. The germline CDR1 and CDR2 sequences are DFQATT and SNEGSKA (reference sequence). CDR3 in DNA: TGCAGTGCTCCAACTAGCTTCTCGGATGAGCAGTTCTTC. Translated, it gives CSAPTSFSDEQFF.

In this sample, this clonotype turned up many times. The germline gene is not matched at one end of the junction; a read error may be the cause. The chain carries TRBV12-3 or TRBV12-4 and TRBJ2-5; a possible D gene is TRBD1 (5 bases). The CDR3 spans 14 residues. As DNA, the CDR3 is TGCGCCAGCAGCTTGTCGGCAGGGCAAGAGACCCAGTACTTC. This translates into CASSLSAGQETQYF.

This sequence joins TRBV6-5 and TRBJ1-1; TRBD1 might be the D (6 bases). This CDR3 region has 13 residues. V lost 5 bases and J 5 bases, leaving 12 bases between the germline ends. Germline V lookup: CDR1 MNHEY, CDR2 SVGAGI. CDR3 nucleotide sequence: TGTGCCAGCAGTCCAGGACAGTGGACTGAAGCTTTCTTT. This encodes CASSPGQWTEAFF.